The 24 T cell receptor beta chains reported below all come from one sample, sequenced in a study of blood T cell repertoires in COVID-19. The method was immunoSEQ multiplex PCR; TCRdb's version includes in-frame clones alone and lacks a portion of them. The sample has 90,000 to 120,000 clones, 70% to 90% seen once. Sequencing was done on a sample of peripheral blood. Receptors were obtained from a man aged 50 to 60 with active or convalescent COVID-19.

V is TRBV7-9 and J is TRBJ2-4; tentative D call: TRBD1 (6 bases). The CDR3 extends over 16 amino acids. The ends were cut back, 4 bases at V and 4 bases at J, with 17 bases in the middle. Germline assignment: CDR1 SEHNR and CDR2 FQNEAQ (reference sequence). The CDR3 region is CASSSGVDRSKNIQYF. Here the CDR3 DNA reads TGTGCCAGCAGCTCAGGAGTTGACAGGTCTAAAAACATTCAGTACTTC.

The V and J genes are TRBV7-9 and TRBJ1-1; no reliable D call. Trimming pared 5 bases from V and 1 base from J, leaving 11 bases between. Germline-derived CDR1 and CDR2 are SEHNR and FQNEAQ (reference sequence). The CDR3 is 14 residues long. The CDR3 bases are TGTGCCAGCAGCCCGGAAAACAGGAACACTGAAGCTTTCTTT. Its protein is CASSPENRNTEAFF. Full variable domain (missing parts from reference TRBV7-9 and TRBJ1-1): DTGVSQNPRHKITKRGQNVTFRCDPISEHNRLYWYRQTLGQGPEFLTYFQNEAQLEKSRLLSDRFSAERPKGSFSTLEIQRTEQGDSAMYLCASSPENRNTEAFFGQGTRLTVV.

CDR3 nucleotides: TGTGCCAGCAGCTTAGTACAGGGCTTCTACGAGCAGTACTTC. Encoded protein: CASSLVQGFYEQYF. This chain joins TRBV11-2 and TRBJ2-7, with a tentative D call TRBD1 (6 bases). The CDR3 is made up of 14 amino acids. Germline V gene lookup returns CDR1 SGHAT and CDR2 FQNNGV. Trimming cost V 1 base and J 3 bases, with 10 bases left between them.

This sequence joins TRBV14 and TRBJ2-5; TRBD1 agrees at 7 bases. The V gene end was trimmed by 3 bases and the J gene end by 1 base; junction bases not matched to a gene: 11. The CDR3 is 17 residues long. Germline CDR1 SGHDN, CDR2 FVKESK. This CDR3 reads CASSHRTGTDSQETQYF. CDR3 DNA sequence: TGTGCCAGCAGCCATCGGACAGGAACGGATTCCCAAGAGACCCAGTACTTC. Full variable domain (remainder filled in from reference TRBV14 and TRBJ2-5): EAGVTQFPSHSVIEKGQTVTLRCDPISGHDNLYWYRRVMGKEIKFLLHFVKESKQDESGMPNNRFLAERTGGTYSTLKVQPAELEDSGVYFCASSHRTGTDSQETQYFGPGTRLLVL.

The V and J genes are TRBV7-2 and TRBJ2-5, with D possibly TRBD1 on 6 matching bases. The germline V gene has CDR1 SGHTA and CDR2 FQGNSA. The CDR3 contains 15 residues. Trimming pared 2 bases from V and 2 bases from J, leaving 12 bases between. The CDR3 coding sequence is TGTGCCAGCAGCTTAAGGGGGAATAAACAAGAGACCCAGTACTTC. This codes for CASSLRGNKQETQYF.

The V call is TRBV3-1 (or the pseudogene TRBV3-2), the J call TRBJ2-3, with 7 bases fitting TRBD2. CDR1 LGHDT and CDR2 YNNKEL come from the germline V gene (reference sequence). The J segment lost 2 bases and the V segment lost 3 bases, leaving 8 bases of the junction unmatched. The CDR3 length is 16 residues. The CDR3 sequence is CASSHSREKATDTQYF. The CDR3 bases are TGTGCCAGCAGCCACTCGCGGGAGAAGGCCACAGATACGCAGTATTTT.

The chain is built from TRBV7-9 and TRBJ2-5; TRBD2 aligns across 12 bases. Germline V lookup: CDR1 SEHNR, CDR2 FQNEAQ (reference sequence). This CDR3 has 15 amino acids. With V trimmed by 5 bases and J by 6 bases, 7 bases remained unmatched. Here the CDR3 reads CASSMTSGSLKTQYF. CDR3 in DNA: TGTGCCAGCAGCATGACTAGCGGGAGTTTAAAGACCCAGTACTTC.

This chain connects TRBV27 to TRBJ1-5; the match to TRBD1 covers 8 bases. The CDR3 covers 15 residues. The ends lost 5 bases at V and 3 bases at J; junction bases unmatched: 6. Germline assignment: CDR1 MNHEY and CDR2 SMNVEV (reference sequence). The CDR3 loop reads CASSPRTGLNQPQHF. In nucleotides, the CDR3 is TGTGCCAGCAGTCCCCGGACAGGGCTCAATCAGCCCCAGCATTTT.

The table lists this clone with a count of one. The V gene is TRBV19, the J gene TRBJ1-2; TRBD1 is a possible D gene (5 bases). This CDR3 is built from 14 residues. The germline CDR1 and CDR2 sequences are LNHDA and SQIVND (reference sequence). Trimming removed 5 bases at V and 11 bases at J, with 21 bases between. The CDR3 nucleotides read TGTGCCAGTAGTCGGGGGACGGATCGGATTCGGTACACCTTC. It is translated as CASSRGTDRIRYTF.

This chain connects TRBV6-5 to TRBJ1-6, with 9 positions matching TRBD1. This CDR3 spans 13 amino acids. The J segment lost 8 bases and the V segment lost 8 bases, leaving 4 bases of the junction unmatched. Germline CDR1 MNHEY, CDR2 SVGAGI. CDR3: CASGTGFDSPLHF. The CDR3, as DNA: TGTGCCAGCGGGACAGGGTTTGATTCACCCCTCCACTTT.

The CDR3 region is CASSSLRGGERNTIYF. CDR3 nucleotide sequence: TGTGCCAGCAGCTCACTGAGGGGGGGCGAGCGAAACACCATATATTTT. J is TRBJ1-3 and V is TRBV6-6, with a tentative D call TRBD1 (6 bases). There are 16 residues in the CDR3. From germline, CDR1 is MNHNY and CDR2 SVGAGI (reference sequence). V was cut by 6 bases and J by 5 bases, with 20 bases left in between.

The chain employs TRBV7-9 and TRBJ2-5; 8 bases map to TRBD1. The ends lost 5 bases at V and 5 bases at J; junction bases unmatched: 16. CDR1 is SEHNR and CDR2 is FQNEAQ in the germline V gene (reference sequence). This CDR3 region has 17 residues. The CDR3 protein is CASSHSGGQGARETQYF. The CDR3 nucleotides read TGTGCCAGCAGCCACTCAGGAGGGCAGGGGGCGCGGGAGACCCAGTACTTC.

The CDR3 DNA reads as TGTGCCAGCAGCCCCAGGGGCGAAGCGGGAAGGAACACCGGGGAGCTGTTTTTT. This gives the protein CASSPRGEAGRNTGELFF. The genes are TRBV9 and TRBJ2-2, with a possible D match to TRBD2 (7 bases). The V end was cut by 4 bases, the J end by 1 base, with 20 bases between. CDR3 length: 18 amino acids. CDR1 SGDLS and CDR2 YYNGEE come from the germline V gene. Full variable domain (remainder filled in from reference TRBV9 and TRBJ2-2): DSGVTQTPKHLITATGQRVTLRCSPRSGDLSVYWYQQSLDQGLQFLIQYYNGEERAKGNILERFSAQQFPDLHSELNLSSLELGDSALYFCASSPRGEAGRNTGELFFGEGSRLTVL.

This chain joins TRBV6-2 or TRBV6-3 and TRBJ2-7; D call uncertain. The V and J ends lost 4 bases and 1 base respectively, with 11 bases between them. Germline V gives CDR1 MNHEY, CDR2 SVGEGT. This CDR3 region has 14 residues. The CDR3 region is CASSLAADSYEQYF. The CDR3 bases are TGTGCCAGCAGTTTGGCGGCGGATTCCTACGAGCAGTACTTC.

The chain combines TRBV7-8 with TRBJ2-1, with 7 bases fitting TRBD2. Trimming removed 3 bases from V and 12 bases from J; junction bases left unmatched: 8. CDR1 and CDR2 (germline): SGHVS, FQNEAQ. The CDR3 spans 13 residues. CDR3 bases: TGTGCCAGCAGCTTTACTAGCGCCAACGGGCAGTTCTTC. This sequence encodes CASSFTSANGQFF.

CDR3 nucleotide sequence: TGTGCCAGCAGCAAAACTAGCGGGAAAGATACGCAGTATTTT. It yields the protein CASSKTSGKDTQYF. This chain joins TRBV7-2 and TRBJ2-3; TRBD2 agrees at 10 bases. The CDR3 is 14 residues long. The V and J ends lost 5 bases and 5 bases, in that order; junction bases with no gene match: 4. Germline values: CDR1 SGHTA, CDR2 FQGNSA.

The chain is built from TRBV7-6 and TRBJ2-1; 9 bases match TRBD2. CDR3 length: 16 amino acids. V was clipped by 1 base and J by 7 bases; unmatched bases: 8. The V gene's germline CDR1 is SGHVS and CDR2 FNYEAQ. The CDR3 spells CASSLVWTSALNEQFF. The CDR3 DNA reads as TGTGCCAGCAGCTTAGTTTGGACTAGCGCACTGAATGAGCAGTTCTTC.

This clone appeared once. V is TRBV6-2 or TRBV6-3 and J is TRBJ1-6; TRBD1 might be the D (5 bases). The germline CDR1 and CDR2 sequences are MNHEY and SVGEGT. V lost 2 bases, J lost 5 bases, and 7 bases lay in between. There are 14 residues in the CDR3. As DNA, the CDR3 is TGTGCCAGCAGTTACCGGGGGGATAATTCACCCCTCCACTTT. Translated, it gives CASSYRGDNSPLHF.

This clone ranks as large. The rearrangement uses TRBV7-2 and TRBJ2-7; perhaps TRBD1 as D (6 bases). CDR1 SGHTA and CDR2 FQGNSA come from the germline V gene. Trimming took off 1 base at V and 3 bases at J, with 13 bases between the two ends. The CDR3 contains 15 residues. CDR3 DNA: TGTGCCAGCAGCTTAGAGGGGGACATAGTCTACGAGCAGTACTTC. Amino acid sequence: CASSLEGDIVYEQYF.

This clone was seen more than once but under ten times. The chain uses TRBV28 and TRBJ1-2; 11 positions match TRBD1. V lost 4 bases to trimming and J lost 5 bases; unmatched junction nucleotides: 6. In germline, CDR1 is MDHEN, CDR2 SYDVKM. CDR3 length: 15 residues. The CDR3 is CASSSGTGGRYGYTF. CDR3 in DNA: TGTGCCAGCAGTTCCGGGACAGGGGGGAGGTATGGCTACACCTTC.

V gene TRBV4-3 combines with J gene TRBJ2-3, with D possibly matching TRBD2 (5 bases). V lost 4 bases to trimming and J lost 4 bases, with 18 bases between them. The CDR3 is 16 residues long. The germline gives CDR1 LGHNA, CDR2 YSLEER. The CDR3 loop reads CASSPRAGSPADTQYF. In DNA form, the CDR3 reads TGCGCCAGCAGCCCCCGGGCGGGCAGCCCCGCAGATACGCAGTATTTT.

J is TRBJ1-2 and V is TRBV29-1; unclear D gene. Deletions cut 0 bases from V and 7 bases from J, with 12 bases between. This CDR3 comprises 13 residues. Germline assignment: CDR1 SQVTM and CDR2 ANQGSEA. The CDR3 is CSVEDALTRGYTF. The CDR3 DNA follows: TGCAGCGTTGAAGACGCCCTGACTCGTGGCTACACCTTC.

The chain has TRBV24-1 and TRBJ2-2, with D possibly matching TRBD1 (5 bases). V shed 9 bases and J shed 2 bases, with 9 bases lying between them. This CDR3 spans 13 amino acids. The V gene's germline CDR1 is KGHDR and CDR2 SFDVKD. The DNA for the CDR3 is TGTGCCACCGGAACAGGAAACACCGGGGAGCTGTTTTTT. Translated, it gives CATGTGNTGELFF.

The V call is TRBV6-5, the J call TRBJ2-7; a possible D gene is TRBD2 (7 bases). V was pared by 8 bases and J by 6 bases, with 17 bases between. This CDR3 spans 13 amino acids. CDR1 is MNHEY, CDR2 SVGAGI, per germline. CDR3 sequence: CASGGDTSGEQYF. The CDR3 nucleotides read TGTGCCAGCGGGGGGGACACCTCTGGCGAGCAGTACTTC.